These 22 T cell receptor beta chains were sequenced from one sample in a study of blood T cell repertoires in COVID-19 (TCRdb year 2020). To prepare the library, the immunoSEQ multiplex PCR assay was applied. Held by TCRdb, this immuneACCESS table contains in-frame sequences only and omits some clones. Under half of the omission traces to an unresolved V gene where checked; the cause of the rest is unknown. Within this sample are 200,000 to 250,000 clones, with 85% to 90% of them counted one time only. The top ten clones comprise around a tenth of the sample. The specimen was peripheral blood. The receptors shown here come from a man aged 45-65 years with COVID-19, enrolled during active disease.

The V call is TRBV10-2, the J call TRBJ2-7, with 7 bases identical to TRBD1. From germline, CDR1 is WSHSY and CDR2 SAAADI. The CDR3 has 14 residues. After removal of 5 bases from V and 6 bases from J, the junction contained 10 bases not matched to a gene. The CDR3 region has the DNA TGCGCCAGCAGTCTACTGGACAGGTTGGGCGAGCAGTACTTC. The encoded protein is CASSLLDRLGEQYF.

The chain couples TRBV18 to TRBJ1-1, with D tentatively TRBD1 (5 bases). The CDR3 contains 16 residues. Trimming cost V 6 bases and J 5 bases, with 22 bases left between them. The germline V gene encodes CDR1 KGHSH and CDR2 LQKENI. The CDR3 is CASSFWQGNVRTEAFF. As DNA, the CDR3 is TGTGCCAGCTCGTTCTGGCAGGGCAATGTGAGGACTGAAGCTTTCTTT. Complete variable domain (other parts from reference TRBV18 and TRBJ1-1): NAGVMQNPRHLVRRRGQEARLRCSPMKGHSHVYWYRQLPEEGLKFMVYLQKENIIDESGMPKERFSAEFPKEGPSILRIQQVVRGDSAAYFCASSFWQGNVRTEAFFGQGTRLTVV.

In this sample, this clone turned up many times. V gene TRBV4-3 combines with J gene TRBJ2-2; TRBD1 matches 7 bases. CDR1 and CDR2 (germline): LGHNA, YSLEER. With 3 bases clipped from V and 1 base from J, the junction kept 5 bases outside the gene matches. The CDR3 loop spans 16 amino acids. This CDR3 reads CASSQDRDRNTGELFF. The CDR3 DNA follows: TGCGCCAGCAGCCAGGATAGGGACAGGAACACCGGGGAGCTGTTTTTT.

The chain combines TRBV6-5 with TRBJ1-4; no clear D. The germline V and J ends were trimmed by 9 bases and 3 bases, with 11 bases remaining between them. The V gene's germline CDR1 is MNHEY and CDR2 SVGAGI. This CDR3 has 13 residues. The CDR3 DNA reads as TGTGCCAGTGGGAGGGCGCCTAATGAAAAACTGTTTTTT. Its protein product is CASGRAPNEKLFF.

V usage is TRBV30 and J usage is TRBJ1-1; D may be TRBD1 (5 bases). Germline CDR1 is GTSNPN and CDR2 is SVGIG (reference sequence). This CDR3 is built from 15 residues. Trimming removed 1 base from V and 0 bases from J, with 12 bases in between. The CDR3 loop is CAWSGGVVMNTEAFF. CDR3 nucleotide sequence: TGTGCCTGGAGTGGGGGGGTAGTAATGAACACTGAAGCTTTCTTT.

The chain has TRBV12-3 or TRBV12-4 and TRBJ1-4; D is ambiguous. Trimming shortened V by 5 bases and J by 4 bases, and 2 bases separated the two germline ends. The CDR3 covers 11 residues. The CDR3 spells CASSHNEKLFF. The CDR3 coding sequence is TGTGCCAGCAGTCATAATGAAAAACTGTTTTTT.

V and J are TRBV5-1 and TRBJ1-2; TRBD1 matches 8 bases. Germline V gene sequence: CDR1 SGHRS, CDR2 YFSETQ. The CDR3 length is 16 residues. Unmatched junction bases numbered 7, after V lost 0 bases and J lost 3 bases. The CDR3 loop reads CASSLGDTTGDYGYTF. DNA of the CDR3: TGCGCCAGCAGCTTGGGTGATACGACAGGGGACTATGGCTACACCTTC. Based on the CDR3 plus reference TRBV5-1 and TRBJ1-2, the full variable domain is KAGVTQTPRYLIKTRGQQVTLSCSPISGHRSVSWYQQTPGQGLQFLFEYFSETQRNKGNFPGRFSGRQFSNSRSEMNVSTLELGDSALYLCASSLGDTTGDYGYTFGSGTRLTVV.

This chain joins TRBV29-1 and TRBJ2-3; 9 positions match TRBD2. CDR1 SQVTM and CDR2 ANQGSEA come from the germline V gene. J lost 6 bases, V lost 7 bases, and 11 bases had no gene match. This CDR3 spans 14 amino acids. The CDR3 loop is CSAVAGAGGDTQYF. The CDR3 region has the DNA TGCAGCGCTGTAGCGGGGGCAGGGGGGGATACGCAGTATTTT.

The chain links TRBV24-1 to TRBJ2-5; 8 bases align to TRBD2. Germline V gene data show CDR1 as KGHDR and CDR2 as SFDVKD. The CDR3 loop spans 19 amino acids. Losses at the gene ends were 2 bases for V and 0 bases for J; bases not matched to a gene: 13. CDR3 bases: TGTGCCACCAGTGATTACGGGACAAGTAGCGGGGAGTACCAAGAGACCCAGTACTTC. Protein: CATSDYGTSSGEYQETQYF.

This clone appeared a single time. Other DNA sequences in the same sample also yield this CDR3. The genes are TRBV9 and TRBJ1-1, with 9 bases identical to TRBD1. This CDR3 has 14 residues. Germline V lookup: CDR1 SGDLS, CDR2 YYNGEE. Losses at the gene ends were 0 bases for V and 5 bases for J; bases not matched to a gene: 2. The CDR3 region has the DNA TGTGCCAGCAGCGTAGGACAGGGGGGTACTGAAGCTTTCTTT. Translated: CASSVGQGGTEAFF.

This sequence joins TRBV10-3 and TRBJ2-7; 7 nucleotides match TRBD2. Germline V gives CDR1 ENHRY, CDR2 SYGVKD. The CDR3 extends over 15 amino acids. The V and J ends lost 0 bases and 3 bases, in that order; junction bases with no gene match: 5. The CDR3 region is CAISESLSGGYEQYF. In DNA, the CDR3 is TGTGCCATCAGTGAGTCGTTGTCGGGGGGCTACGAGCAGTACTTC.

The V and J genes are TRBV7-2 and TRBJ2-3; 8 bases are shared with TRBD2. The junction had 1 base not matched to a gene; V was cut back by 4 bases and J by 1 base. The CDR3 runs to 14 residues. Per the germline V gene, CDR1 is SGHTA and CDR2 is FQGNSA. The CDR3 is CASSSTSGTDTQYF. The DNA of the CDR3 is TGTGCCAGCAGCTCGACTAGCGGCACAGATACGCAGTATTTT.

The chain is built from TRBV2 and TRBJ2-5; possibly TRBD2 for D (6 bases). Germline lookup yields CDR1 SNHLY and CDR2 FYNNEI. V lost 6 bases, J lost 2 bases, and 10 bases lay in between. The CDR3 has 13 amino acids. In nucleotides, the CDR3 is TGTGCCAGCAGACCAGGGACTCAAGAGACCCAGTACTTC. Translated: CASRPGTQETQYF.

The V gene is TRBV19, the J gene TRBJ2-4, with 12 bases that match TRBD2. Germline V CDR1 and CDR2: LNHDA, SQIVND (reference sequence). The CDR3 is 16 amino acids. The V segment lost 5 bases and the J segment 8 bases; nucleotides outside the gene matches: 10. The CDR3 DNA reads TGTGCCAGTAGTCCGCTAGCGGGAGGGCCGGGAGACATTCAGTACTTC. This gives the protein CASSPLAGGPGDIQYF.

The J gene is TRBJ1-1, the V gene TRBV15; 11 nucleotides agree with TRBD1. Germline V CDR1 and CDR2: LNHNV, YYDKDF (reference sequence). V trimming: 5 bases; J trimming: 4 bases; junction bases outside the gene matches: 6. CDR3 length equals 15 residues. The CDR3 DNA sequence: TGTGCCACCAGCGCCGGGACAGGGGGAAGCACTGAAGCTTTCTTT. Encoded protein: CATSAGTGGSTEAFF.

This clone was seen a single time. This rearrangement joins TRBV4-1 to TRBJ2-7; 9 positions agree with TRBD2. Germline V gene lookup returns CDR1 MGHRA and CDR2 YSYEKL. With V trimmed by 5 bases and J by 2 bases, 7 bases remained unmatched. The length of the CDR3 is 15 residues. The CDR3 loop is CASSSWSGRTYEQYF. CDR3 sequence (DNA): TGCGCCAGCAGCTCATGGAGCGGGAGGACCTACGAGCAGTACTTC.

V and J are TRBV6-2 or TRBV6-3 and TRBJ2-2; 9 bases agree with TRBD2. Germline V lookup: CDR1 MNHEY, CDR2 SVGEGT. The trim removed 2 bases at V and 4 bases at J, leaving 5 bases unmatched. The CDR3 runs to 16 residues. The CDR3 loop is CASSYGGGASTGELFF. The CDR3 DNA follows: TGTGCCAGCAGTTACGGCGGGGGGGCCAGCACCGGGGAGCTGTTTTTT.

The chain uses TRBV10-3 and TRBJ2-7; possible D gene TRBD1, 6 bases. The CDR3 length is 16 residues. Germline CDR1 is ENHRY and CDR2 is SYGVKD. The V end was cut by 3 bases, the J end by 2 bases, with 17 bases between. The CDR3: CAISDGSTGKTYEQYF. In DNA form, the CDR3 reads TGTGCCATCAGTGACGGAAGCACAGGGAAAACCTACGAGCAGTACTTC.

This sequence joins TRBV7-9 and TRBJ1-5; D is unclear. The germline V gene encodes CDR1 SEHNR and CDR2 FQNEAQ (reference sequence). The CDR3 is 13 residues long. V was cut by 3 bases and J by 6 bases, with 9 bases left in between. In nucleotides, the CDR3 is TGTGCCAGCAGCTTGAGCTCAAGTCAGCCCCAGCATTTT. This translates into CASSLSSSQPQHF.

The V gene is TRBV6-6, the J gene TRBJ2-7, with TRBD2 identical over 9 bases. Unmatched junction bases numbered 12, after V lost 6 bases and J lost 6 bases. The length of the CDR3 is 15 residues. The V gene's germline CDR1 is MNHNY and CDR2 SVGAGI (reference sequence). The chain's CDR3 is CASRTSLAGVGEQYF. DNA for the CDR3: TGTGCCAGCAGAACATCCTTAGCGGGAGTTGGCGAGCAGTACTTC.

The rearrangement uses TRBV10-3 and TRBJ2-5, with a possible D match to TRBD2 (5 bases). Germline V gives CDR1 ENHRY, CDR2 SYGVKD. V dropped 6 bases and J dropped 5 bases, with 13 bases sitting between them. This CDR3 is 13 amino acids long. The CDR3 coding sequence is TGTGCCATCAGGACCTCGGGATCCGAGACCCAGTACTTC. Its translation: CAIRTSGSETQYF.

The chain couples TRBV9 to TRBJ2-1; possible D gene TRBD2, 6 bases. Per the germline V gene, CDR1 is SGDLS and CDR2 is YYNGEE. The CDR3 is made up of 13 amino acids. The germline V and J ends were trimmed by 7 bases and 7 bases, with 15 bases remaining between them. CDR3 region: CASGAGPPNEQFF. As DNA, the CDR3 is TGTGCCAGCGGGGCGGGACCACCGAATGAGCAGTTCTTC.